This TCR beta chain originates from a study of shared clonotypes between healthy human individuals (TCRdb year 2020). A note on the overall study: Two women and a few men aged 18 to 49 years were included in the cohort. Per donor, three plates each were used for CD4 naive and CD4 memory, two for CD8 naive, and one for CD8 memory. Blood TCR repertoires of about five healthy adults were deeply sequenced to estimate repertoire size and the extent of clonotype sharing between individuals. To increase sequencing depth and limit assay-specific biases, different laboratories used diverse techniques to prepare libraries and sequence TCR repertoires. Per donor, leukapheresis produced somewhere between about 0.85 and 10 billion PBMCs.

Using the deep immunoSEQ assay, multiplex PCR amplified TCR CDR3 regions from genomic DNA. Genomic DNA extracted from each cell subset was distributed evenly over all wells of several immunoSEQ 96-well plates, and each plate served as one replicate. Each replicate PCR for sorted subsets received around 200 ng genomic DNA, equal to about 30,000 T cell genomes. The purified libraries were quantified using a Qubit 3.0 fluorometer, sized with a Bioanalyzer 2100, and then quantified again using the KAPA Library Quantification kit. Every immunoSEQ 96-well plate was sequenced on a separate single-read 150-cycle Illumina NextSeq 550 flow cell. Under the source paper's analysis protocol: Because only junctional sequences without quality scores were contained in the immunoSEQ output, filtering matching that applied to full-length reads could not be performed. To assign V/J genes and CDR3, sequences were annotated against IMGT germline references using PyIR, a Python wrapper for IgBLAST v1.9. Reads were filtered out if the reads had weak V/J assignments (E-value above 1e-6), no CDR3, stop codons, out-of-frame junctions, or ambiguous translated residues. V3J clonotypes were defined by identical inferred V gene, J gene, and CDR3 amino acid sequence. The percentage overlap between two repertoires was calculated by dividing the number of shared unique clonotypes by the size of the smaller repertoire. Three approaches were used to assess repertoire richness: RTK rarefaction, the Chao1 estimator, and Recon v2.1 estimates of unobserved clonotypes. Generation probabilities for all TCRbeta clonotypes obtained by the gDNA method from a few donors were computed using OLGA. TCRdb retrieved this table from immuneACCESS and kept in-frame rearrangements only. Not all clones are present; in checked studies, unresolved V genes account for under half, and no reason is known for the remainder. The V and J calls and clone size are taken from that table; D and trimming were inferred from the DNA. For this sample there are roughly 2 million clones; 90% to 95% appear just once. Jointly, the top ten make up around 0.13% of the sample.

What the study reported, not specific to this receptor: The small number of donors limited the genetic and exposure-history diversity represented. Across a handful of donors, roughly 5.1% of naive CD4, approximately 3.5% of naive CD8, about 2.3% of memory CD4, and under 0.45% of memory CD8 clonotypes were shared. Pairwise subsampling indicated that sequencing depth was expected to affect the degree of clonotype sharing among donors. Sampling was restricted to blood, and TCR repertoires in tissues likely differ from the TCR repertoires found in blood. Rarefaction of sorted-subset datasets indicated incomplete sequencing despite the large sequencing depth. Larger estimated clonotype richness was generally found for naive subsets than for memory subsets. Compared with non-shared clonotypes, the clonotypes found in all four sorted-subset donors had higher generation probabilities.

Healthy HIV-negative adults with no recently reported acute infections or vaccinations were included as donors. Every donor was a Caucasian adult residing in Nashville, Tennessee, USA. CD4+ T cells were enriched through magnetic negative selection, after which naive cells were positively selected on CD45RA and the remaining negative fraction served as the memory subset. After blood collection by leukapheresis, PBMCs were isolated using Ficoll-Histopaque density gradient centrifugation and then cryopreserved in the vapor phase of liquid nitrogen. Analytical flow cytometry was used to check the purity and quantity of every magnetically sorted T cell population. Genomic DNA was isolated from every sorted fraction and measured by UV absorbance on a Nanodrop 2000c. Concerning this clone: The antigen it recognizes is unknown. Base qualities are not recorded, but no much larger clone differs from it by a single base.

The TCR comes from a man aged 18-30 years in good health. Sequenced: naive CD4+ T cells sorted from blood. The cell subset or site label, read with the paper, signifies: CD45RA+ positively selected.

The DNA is TGTGCCAGTAGCCTCGAGGGGGCGAGGCCCCAGCATTTT. This sequence encodes CASSLEGARPQHF. The V and J genes are TRBV19 and TRBJ1-5; the central 7 bases match TRBD1. Sequences LNHDA (CDR1) and SQIVND (CDR2) are obtained from the germline V gene (reference sequence). The CDR3 sequence holds 13 residues, the cysteine and phenylalanine included. The CDR3 DNA has 39 bases and is translated from base 1. V and J are trimmed by 6 bases and 9 bases, and the gene matches miss 8 bases of the junction. The variable domain in full, with residues beyond the CDR3 obtained from the reference TRBV19 and TRBJ1-5 genes, is DGGITQSPKYLFRKEGQNVTLSCEQNLNHDAMYWYRQDPGQGLRLIYYSQIVNDFQKGDIAEGYSVSREKKESFPLTVTSAQKNPTAFYLCASSLEGARPQHFGDGTRLSIL.